This T cell receptor beta chain was captured by sequencing in a study of shared clonotypes between healthy human individuals. Points from the study as a whole: Sharing of clonotypes among donors was expected to vary with sequencing depth.

The CDR3 spans 15 residues. The J segment lost 6 bases and the V segment lost 6 bases, leaving 11 bases of the junction unmatched. Germline CDR1 MDHEN, CDR2 SYDVKM. Comments on this clone: Its antigen remains unknown.

It was across several immunoSEQ plates that each subset's genomic DNA was evenly split. Per the authors' pipeline: ImmunoSEQ output lacked quality scores and full-length reads, limiting matched filtering. Clones were read by immunoSEQ multiplex PCR, and TCRdb kept only the in-frame ones, dropping some. V and J calls and clone size are those listed in that table; D and trimming were worked out from the DNA. The table shows roughly 2 million clones, with approximately 95% occurring only once. In the naive CD8 group, cells lacked CD45RO and were positively selected for CCR7, so terminally differentiated effector memory CD45RA+ cells were left out.

Sequencing was carried out using naive CD8+ T cells sorted from blood. The rearrangement joins TRBV28 to TRBJ2-7; 10 bases fit TRBD2. This clonotype originated in a man aged 18 to 30 in good health. CDR3 residues: CASRPAGGTSGEQYF. The CDR3 nucleotides are TGTGCCAGCAGACCAGCGGGGGGGACATCGGGCGAGCAGTACTTC.